This T cell receptor (beta chain) was retrieved from a study of T cells in Graves' hyperthyroidism and ophthalmopathy. Findings and caveats of the study: By a 13 V-J model, ophthalmopathy was set apart from stable hyperthyroidism. Most clonotypes expanded in the thyroid (above 0.001) were also present in blood.

On this clonotype: What it binds is not known.

Authors of the study amplified TCR beta CDR3 regions from RNA transcripts. A first-round RT-PCR of the TCR CDR3 used the HTBI primer set. Each CDR3 protein is one row after TCRdb ran MiXCR on the multiplex PCR reads. The sample yields around 600,000 distinct CDR3 sequences, around 14% seen once. Ophthalmopathy in the patients scored at least 3 on Clinical Activity Score and at least 4 on NOSPECS grade, lasting under 3 months. In making diagnoses, clinical symptoms, serum thyroxine and TRAb, thyroid ultrasound and orbital computed tomography were all used. Material for sequencing was blood. This TCR was recovered from a woman in her late teens or twenties with Graves' ophthalmopathy.

CDR3 amino acids: CATSLEYEQYF. In DNA form, the CDR3 reads TGTGCCACCAGCCTGGAATACGAGCAGTACTTC. The chain links TRBV24-1 to TRBJ2-7; D not resolved. Trimming took off 7 bases at V and 4 bases at J, with 7 bases between the two ends. The CDR3 has 11 amino acids. Per the germline V gene, CDR1 is KGHDR and CDR2 is SFDVKD.